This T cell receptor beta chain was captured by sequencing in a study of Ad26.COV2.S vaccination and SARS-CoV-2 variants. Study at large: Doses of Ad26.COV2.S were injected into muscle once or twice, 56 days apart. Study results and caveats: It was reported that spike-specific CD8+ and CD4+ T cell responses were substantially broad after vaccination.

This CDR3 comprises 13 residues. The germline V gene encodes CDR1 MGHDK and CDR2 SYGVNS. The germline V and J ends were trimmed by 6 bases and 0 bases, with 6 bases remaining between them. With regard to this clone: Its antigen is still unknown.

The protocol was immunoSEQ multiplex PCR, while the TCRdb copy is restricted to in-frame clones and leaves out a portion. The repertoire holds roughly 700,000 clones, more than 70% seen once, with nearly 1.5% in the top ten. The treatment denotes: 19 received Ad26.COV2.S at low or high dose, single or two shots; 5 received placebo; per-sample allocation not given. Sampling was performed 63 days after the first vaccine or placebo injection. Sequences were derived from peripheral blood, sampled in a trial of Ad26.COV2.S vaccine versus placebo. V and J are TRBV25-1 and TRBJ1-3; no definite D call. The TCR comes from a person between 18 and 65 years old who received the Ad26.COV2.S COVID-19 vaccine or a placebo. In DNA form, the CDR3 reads TGTGCCAGCAGCAGGACCTCTGGAAACACCATATATTTT. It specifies CASSRTSGNTIYF. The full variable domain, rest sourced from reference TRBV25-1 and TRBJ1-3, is EADIYQTPRYLVIGTGKKITLECSQTMGHDKMYWYQQDPGMELHLIHYSYGVNSTEKGDLSSESTVSRIRTEHFPLTLESARPSHTSQYLCASSRTSGNTIYFGEGSWLTVV.